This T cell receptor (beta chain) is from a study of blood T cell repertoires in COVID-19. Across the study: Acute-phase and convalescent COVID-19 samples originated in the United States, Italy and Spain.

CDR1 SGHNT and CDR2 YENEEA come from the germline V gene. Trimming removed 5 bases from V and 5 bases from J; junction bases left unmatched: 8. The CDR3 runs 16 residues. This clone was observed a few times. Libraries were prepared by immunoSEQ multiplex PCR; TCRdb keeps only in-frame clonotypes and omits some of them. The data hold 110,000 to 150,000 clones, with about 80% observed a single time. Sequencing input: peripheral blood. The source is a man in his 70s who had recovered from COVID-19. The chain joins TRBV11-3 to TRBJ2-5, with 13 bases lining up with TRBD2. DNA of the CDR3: TGTGCCAGCAGCCCTGGGACTAGCGGGAACGGTGAGACCCAGTACTTC. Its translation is CASSPGTSGNGETQYF.